These 5 T cell receptor beta chains were all obtained from the same sample, sequenced in a study of T cell changes during pregnancy in multiple sclerosis (dated by TCRdb to between 2019 and 2020). Preparation of the library involved the immunoSEQ multiplex PCR assay. TCRdb's version of the immuneACCESS table is confined to in-frame rearrangements and falls short of the full clone set. An unresolved V gene accounts for under half of the shortfall where checked; the remainder is of unknown origin. For this sample the table gives tens of thousands of clones, of which around 89% were detected only once. The top ten clonotypes cover roughly 0.5% of the sample. Specimen: CD4+ T cells from peripheral blood mononuclear cells, collected in the first trimester of pregnancy. Source of these receptors: a female donor with multiple sclerosis, enrolled in a pregnancy study.

The J gene is TRBJ1-3, the V gene TRBV9, with 9 bases fitting TRBD1. CDR3 size: 14 residues. V lost 3 bases to trimming and J lost 2 bases; unmatched junction nucleotides: 0. CDR1 is SGDLS and CDR2 is YYNGEE in the germline V gene. CDR3 DNA: TGTGCCAGCAGCGGGACAGGGGCTGGAAACACCATATATTTT. Protein sequence: CASSGTGAGNTIYF. The full variable domain, in which reference TRBV9 and TRBJ1-3 provide the parts outside the CDR3, is DSGVTQTPKHLITATGQRVTLRCSPRSGDLSVYWYQQSLDQGLQFLIQYYNGEERAKGNILERFSAQQFPDLHSELNLSSLELGDSALYFCASSGTGAGNTIYFGEGSWLTVV.

The V call is TRBV5-6, the J call TRBJ1-4; the match to TRBD1 covers 9 bases. Trimming took 3 bases from V and 8 from J; bases not matched to a gene: 8. The germline gives CDR1 SGHDT, CDR2 YYEEEE. The CDR3 loop spans 15 amino acids. CDR3 bases: TGTGCCAGCAGCTCCTACAGGGGGCTAGTAGAAAAACTGTTTTTT. It encodes CASSSYRGLVEKLFF.

The chain uses TRBV5-1 and TRBJ2-6; TRBD1 is a possible D gene (6 bases). Trimming pared 4 bases from V and 1 base from J, leaving 15 bases between. The CDR3 spans 17 residues. Germline V CDR1 and CDR2: SGHRS, YFSETQ. The CDR3 region is CASSPDSLQSGANVLTF. In nucleotides, the CDR3 is TGCGCCAGCAGCCCGGACAGTTTGCAGTCTGGGGCCAACGTCCTGACTTTC.

The rearrangement links TRBV6-6 to TRBJ2-7; TRBD2 might be the D (5 bases). Germline V gene data show CDR1 as MNHNY and CDR2 as SVGAGI (reference sequence). The CDR3 consists of 13 residues. V dropped 5 bases and J dropped 0 bases, with 8 bases sitting between them. CDR3 in amino acids: CASSRRDSYEQYF. CDR3 DNA: TGTGCCAGCAGTCGCCGGGACTCCTACGAGCAGTACTTC.

The chain recombines TRBV6-1 with TRBJ2-1; 7 nucleotides line up with TRBD2. CDR1 and CDR2 (germline): MNHNS, SASEGT. V lost 5 bases to trimming and J lost 10 bases; unmatched junction nucleotides: 11. The CDR3 extends over 14 amino acids. CDR3 in DNA: TGTGCCAGCAGTCGTCTTGAGCCAGCGGGGGAGCAGTTCTTC. Protein sequence: CASSRLEPAGEQFF.